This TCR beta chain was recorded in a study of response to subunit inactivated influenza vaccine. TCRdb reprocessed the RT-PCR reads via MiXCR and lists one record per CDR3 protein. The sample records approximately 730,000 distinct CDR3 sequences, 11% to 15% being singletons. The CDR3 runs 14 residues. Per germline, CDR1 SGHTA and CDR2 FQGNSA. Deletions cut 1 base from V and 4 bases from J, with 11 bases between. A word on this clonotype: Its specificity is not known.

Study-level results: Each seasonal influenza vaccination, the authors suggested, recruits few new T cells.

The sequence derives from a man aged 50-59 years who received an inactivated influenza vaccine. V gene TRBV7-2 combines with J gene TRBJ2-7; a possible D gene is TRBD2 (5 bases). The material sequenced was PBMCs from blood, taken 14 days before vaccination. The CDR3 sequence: CASSLGGIVYEQYF. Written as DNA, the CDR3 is TGTGCCAGCAGCTTAGGAGGGATTGTTTACGAGCAGTACTTC. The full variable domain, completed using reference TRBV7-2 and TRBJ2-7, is GAGVSQSPSNKVTEKGKDVELRCDPISGHTALYWYRQSLGQGLEFLIYFQGNSAPDKSGLPSDRFSAERTGGSVSTLTIQRTQQEDSAVYLCASSLGGIVYEQYFGPGTRLTVT.